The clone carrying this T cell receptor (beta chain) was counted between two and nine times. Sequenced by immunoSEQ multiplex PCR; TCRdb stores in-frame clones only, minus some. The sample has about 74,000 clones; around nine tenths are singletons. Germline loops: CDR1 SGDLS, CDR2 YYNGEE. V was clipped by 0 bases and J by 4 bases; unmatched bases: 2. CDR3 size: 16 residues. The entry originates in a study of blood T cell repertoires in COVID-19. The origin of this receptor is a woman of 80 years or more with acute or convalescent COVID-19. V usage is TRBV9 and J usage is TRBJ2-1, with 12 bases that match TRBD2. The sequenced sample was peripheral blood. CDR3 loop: CASSVASGRGYNEQFF. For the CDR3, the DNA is TGTGCCAGCAGCGTAGCTAGCGGGAGGGGGTACAATGAGCAGTTCTTC.